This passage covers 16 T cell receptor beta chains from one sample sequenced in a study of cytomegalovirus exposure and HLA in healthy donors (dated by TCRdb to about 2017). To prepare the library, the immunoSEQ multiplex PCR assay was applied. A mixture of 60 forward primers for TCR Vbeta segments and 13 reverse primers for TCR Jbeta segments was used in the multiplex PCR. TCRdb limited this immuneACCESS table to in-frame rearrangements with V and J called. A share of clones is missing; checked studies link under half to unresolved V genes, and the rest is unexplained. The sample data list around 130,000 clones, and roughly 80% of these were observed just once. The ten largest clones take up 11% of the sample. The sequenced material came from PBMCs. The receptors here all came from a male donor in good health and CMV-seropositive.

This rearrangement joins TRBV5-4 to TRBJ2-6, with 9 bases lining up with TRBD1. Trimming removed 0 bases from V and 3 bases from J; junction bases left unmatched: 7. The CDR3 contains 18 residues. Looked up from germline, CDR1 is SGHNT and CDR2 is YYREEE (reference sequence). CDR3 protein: CASSLATGGGYGANVLTF. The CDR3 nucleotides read TGTGCCAGCAGCTTGGCGACAGGGGGGGGTTATGGGGCCAACGTCCTGACTTTC.

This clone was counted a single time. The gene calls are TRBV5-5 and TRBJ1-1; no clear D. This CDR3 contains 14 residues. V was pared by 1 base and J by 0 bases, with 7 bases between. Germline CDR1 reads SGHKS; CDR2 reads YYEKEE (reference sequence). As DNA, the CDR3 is TGTGCCAGCAGCTTGACAGAGATGAACACTGAAGCTTTCTTT. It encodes CASSLTEMNTEAFF.

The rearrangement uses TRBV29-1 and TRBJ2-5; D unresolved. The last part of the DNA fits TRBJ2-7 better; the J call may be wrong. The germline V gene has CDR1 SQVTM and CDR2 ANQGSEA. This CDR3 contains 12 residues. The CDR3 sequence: CSVSESSYEQYF. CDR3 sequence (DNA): TGCAGCGTGAGCGAGAGCTCCTACGAGCAGTACTTC.

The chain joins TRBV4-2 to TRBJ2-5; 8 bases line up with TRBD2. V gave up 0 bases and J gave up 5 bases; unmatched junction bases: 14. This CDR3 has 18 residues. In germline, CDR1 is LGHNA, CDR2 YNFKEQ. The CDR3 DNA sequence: TGTGCCAGCAGCCAAGAGGGACGAAGCGGGAGTTCACGGGAGACCCAGTACTTC. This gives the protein CASSQEGRSGSSRETQYF.

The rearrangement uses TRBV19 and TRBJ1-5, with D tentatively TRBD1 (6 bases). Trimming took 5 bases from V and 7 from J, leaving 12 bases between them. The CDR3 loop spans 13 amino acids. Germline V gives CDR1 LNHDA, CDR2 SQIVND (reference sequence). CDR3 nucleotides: TGTGCCAGTAGTGCACAGGGAGGGCAGCCCCAGCATTTT. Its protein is CASSAQGGQPQHF.

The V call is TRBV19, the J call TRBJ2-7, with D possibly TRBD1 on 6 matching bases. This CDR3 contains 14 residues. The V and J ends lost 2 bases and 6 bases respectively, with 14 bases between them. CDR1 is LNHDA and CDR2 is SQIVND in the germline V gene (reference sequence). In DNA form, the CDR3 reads TGTGCCAGTAGTATAAGGGCGGCCAGGGGCGAGCAGTACTTC. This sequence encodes CASSIRAARGEQYF.

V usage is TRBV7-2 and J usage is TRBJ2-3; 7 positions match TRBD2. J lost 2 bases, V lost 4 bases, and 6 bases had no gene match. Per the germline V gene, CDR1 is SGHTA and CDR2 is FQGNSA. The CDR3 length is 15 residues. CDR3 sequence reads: CASSSRREATDTQYF. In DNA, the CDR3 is TGTGCCAGCAGCTCGCGCCGGGAGGCCACAGATACGCAGTATTTT.

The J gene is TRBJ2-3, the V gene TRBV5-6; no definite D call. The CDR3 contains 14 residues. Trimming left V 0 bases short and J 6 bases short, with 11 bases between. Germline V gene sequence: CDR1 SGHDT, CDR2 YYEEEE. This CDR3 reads CASSLAGSPDTQYF. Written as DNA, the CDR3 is TGTGCCAGCAGCTTGGCCGGGTCCCCGGATACGCAGTATTTT.

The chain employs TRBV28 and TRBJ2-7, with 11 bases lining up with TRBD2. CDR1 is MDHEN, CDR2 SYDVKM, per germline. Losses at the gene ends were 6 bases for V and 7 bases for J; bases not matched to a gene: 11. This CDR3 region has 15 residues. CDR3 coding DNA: TGTGCCAGCAGAACCCTAGCGGGAGGAGTAGGTGAGCAGTACTTC. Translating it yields CASRTLAGGVGEQYF.

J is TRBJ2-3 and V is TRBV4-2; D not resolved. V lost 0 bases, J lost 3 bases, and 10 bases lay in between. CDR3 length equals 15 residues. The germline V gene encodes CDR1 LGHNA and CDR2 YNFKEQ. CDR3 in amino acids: CASSQDLLGTDTQYF. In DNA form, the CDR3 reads TGTGCCAGCAGCCAAGATCTTCTAGGAACAGATACGCAGTATTTT.

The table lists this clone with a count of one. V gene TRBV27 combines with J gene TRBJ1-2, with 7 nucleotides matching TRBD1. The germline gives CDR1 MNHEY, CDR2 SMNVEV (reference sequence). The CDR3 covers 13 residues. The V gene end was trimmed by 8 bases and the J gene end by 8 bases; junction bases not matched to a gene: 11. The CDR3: CASGPTGDWGYTF. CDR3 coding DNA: TGTGCCAGCGGCCCCACAGGGGATTGGGGCTACACCTTC.

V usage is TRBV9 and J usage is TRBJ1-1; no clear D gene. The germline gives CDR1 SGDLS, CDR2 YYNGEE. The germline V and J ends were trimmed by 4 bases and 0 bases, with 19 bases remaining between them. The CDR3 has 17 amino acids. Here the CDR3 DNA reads TGTGCCAGCAGCCGAGGCCCGTCAAGGCTAATGAACACTGAAGCTTTCTTT. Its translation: CASSRGPSRLMNTEAFF. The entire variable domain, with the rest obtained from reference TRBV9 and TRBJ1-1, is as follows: DSGVTQTPKHLITATGQRVTLRCSPRSGDLSVYWYQQSLDQGLQFLIQYYNGEERAKGNILERFSAQQFPDLHSELNLSSLELGDSALYFCASSRGPSRLMNTEAFFGQGTRLTVV.

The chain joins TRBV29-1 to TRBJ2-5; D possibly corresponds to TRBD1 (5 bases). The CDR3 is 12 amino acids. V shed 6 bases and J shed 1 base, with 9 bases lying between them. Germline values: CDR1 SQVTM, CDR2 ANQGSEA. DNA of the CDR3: TGCAGCGTCCCCAGGGCCCAAGAGACCCAGTACTTC. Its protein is CSVPRAQETQYF.

DNA for the CDR3: TGTGCCAGCAGCTTTTCCGGGACAGGGTATGGCTACACCTTC. Protein sequence: CASSFSGTGYGYTF. V and J are TRBV21-1 and TRBJ1-2; no check of the table's D call, TRBD1, against the DNA was made. TRBV21-1 is described as a pseudogene. The CDR3 totals 14 residues.

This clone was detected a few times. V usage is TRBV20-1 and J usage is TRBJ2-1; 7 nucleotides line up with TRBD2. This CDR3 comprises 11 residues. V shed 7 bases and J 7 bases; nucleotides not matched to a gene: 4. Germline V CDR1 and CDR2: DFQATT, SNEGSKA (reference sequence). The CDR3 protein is CSEGGSNEQFF. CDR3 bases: TGCAGTGAGGGCGGGAGTAATGAGCAGTTCTTC.

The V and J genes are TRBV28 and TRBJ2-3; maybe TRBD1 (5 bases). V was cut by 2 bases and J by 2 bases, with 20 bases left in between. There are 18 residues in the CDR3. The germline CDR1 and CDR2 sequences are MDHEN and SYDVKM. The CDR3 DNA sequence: TGTGCCAGCAGTTTAGCCGGACATTCCCCAATACTCACAGATACGCAGTATTTT. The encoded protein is CASSLAGHSPILTDTQYF.